This T cell receptor beta chain was recovered during a study of T cells after posttransplantation cyclophosphamide. Study-level results: Recipient CMV seropositivity and CMV reactivation strongly tracked TRB clonality. Later blood repertoires were often dominated by clones from the donor CD8+ memory compartment.

This clone was observed a handful of times. The antigen remains undetermined. With 3 bases clipped from V and 10 bases from J, the junction kept 12 bases outside the gene matches. The CDR3 totals 15 residues. Germline loops: CDR1 LGHNT, CDR2 FRNRAP. Cyclophosphamide on days +3 and +4 followed busulfan-fludarabine conditioning and a marrow graft. Profiled with immunoSEQ multiplex PCR; TCRdb holds only in-frame clones, not every one. Of 9,500 to 15,000 clones in the sample, roughly 2% were seen once. Sequenced here: PBMCs, sampled after allogeneic stem cell transplant with posttransplant cyclophosphamide. V is TRBV12-5 and J is TRBJ2-1; TRBD2 matches 7 bases. The clonotype comes from a male patient aged 25 to 39 who received an allogeneic stem cell transplant from a related donor, was CMV-positive, and had no GVHD. A share of the T cells may be of graft donor origin. The CDR3 nucleotides read TGTGCTAGTGGTTTTGGGGGGGAGTCTAGTTACGAGCAGTTCTTC. This codes for CASGFGGESSYEQFF.